This T cell receptor beta chain was documented in a study of control samples from healthy donors and cancer patients (dated by TCRdb to about 2020). From a lookup of the germline V gene, CDR1 and CDR2 are SGDLS and YYNGEE. The CDR3 goes from the cysteine to the phenylalanine over 16 residues. The kept DNA is CDR3 alone, 48 bases in frame from the first base. V gives up 4 bases and J gives up 2 bases, and the segment between their germline ends measures 17 bases. The library was made by the immunoSEQ multiplex PCR assay. TCRdb took this table from immuneACCESS and kept in-frame rearrangements with V and J called. Such tables lack part of the clones; where checked against another copy, unresolved V genes explain under half of the gap, and the rest is unexplained. In this sample the table shows about 69,000 clones, roughly 82% of which occur a single time. Roughly 3.1% of the sample is taken by the ten largest.

As concerns this clone: There is no known antigen for this receptor. No qualities accompany the bases; no much larger clone lies one base away.

Recombination connected TRBV9 to TRBJ2-3; no D segment can be confidently identified. The sequencing sample was made of PBMCs. The sequence was obtained from a woman aged 50 to 65 with lung cancer. For the CDR3, the sequence is CASSTGDLVYTDTQYF. The DNA reads TGTGCCAGCAGCACCGGAGACCTCGTATACACAGATACGCAGTATTTT.